These T cell receptor beta chains were read from a single sample in a study of blood T cell repertoires in COVID-19. Data came from immunoSEQ multiplex PCR; TCRdb stores just in-frame clones and leaves some out. The data hold roughly 200,000 clones, with about 76% observed a single time. Sequences were obtained from peripheral blood. The origin of the receptors is a middle-aged woman with COVID-19, enrolled during active disease. CDR3s include the opening cysteine and the closing phenylalanine or tryptophan. The order of the fields is J gene, clone size, D gene, V gene, CDR3 DNA, CDR3 protein. A D gene is named only where the DNA matches it firmly. Some rows have no size entry. The others give once, few or many, or a class for an expanded clone.

TRBJ2-7,NA,TRBD2,TRBV30,TGTGCCTGGAGAATAGCGGGCTCCCACGAGCAGTACTTC,CAWRIAGSHEQYF
TRBJ1-2,NA,NA,TRBV7-2,TGTGCCAGCAGCTTAGAGGCAGGGAGGGGCTATGGCTACACCTTC,CASSLEAGRGYGYTF
TRBJ1-4,NA,TRBD1,TRBV25-1,TGTGCCAGCACTCTTCAGGGACAGGGAGACGAAAAACTGTTTTTT,CASTLQGQGDEKLFF
TRBJ2-7,NA,TRBD2,TRBV4-2,TGTGCCAGCAGCCAAGTTCTTAGGAGCGGGGGGGCCGAGCAGTACTTC,CASSQVLRSGGAEQYF
TRBJ2-7,NA,TRBD2,TRBV4-2,TGTGCCAGCAGCCGAGGACTAGCGGGGGTCTCCTACGAGCAGTACTTC,CASSRGLAGVSYEQYF
TRBJ1-5,few,TRBD1,TRBV19,TGTGCCAGTAGGCAAACAGGGGTCAATCAGCCCCAGCATTTT,CASRQTGVNQPQHF
TRBJ2-3,NA,TRBD2,TRBV5-4,TGTGCCAGCAGCACCGAGGGACTAGCGGGAGCAGATACGCAGTATTTT,CASSTEGLAGADTQYF
TRBJ1-5,NA,TRBD1,TRBV9,TGTGCCAGCAGCCCAGAGGGGGCACCCTATCAGCCCCAGCATTTT,CASSPEGAPYQPQHF
TRBJ2-2,NA,TRBD1,TRBV18,TGTGCCAGCTCACTGGATCCCCGGGACAGGGGGATCACCGGGGAGCTGTTTTTT,CASSLDPRDRGITGELFF
TRBJ1-1,NA,NA,TRBV7-6,TGTGCCAGCAGCTTAGAGCACAGAAATCAAGCTTTCTTT,CASSLEHRNQAFF
TRBJ1-2,NA,NA,TRBV29-1,TGCAGCGTTGAAGATGGGGGGGCAGGGAACTATGGCTACACCTTC,CSVEDGGAGNYGYTF
TRBJ1-1,NA,TRBD1,TRBV6-2/TRBV6-3,TGTGCCAGCAGTACGGGACAGGGAAACCCTGAAGCTTTCTTT,CASSTGQGNPEAFF
TRBJ1-5,NA,NA,TRBV19,TGTGCCAGTAGAAAGTCTCTGGGTCCTAGGCCCCAGCATTTT,CASRKSLGPRPQHF
TRBJ1-3,few,TRBD1,TRBV5-6,TGTGCCAGCAGTGGACAGGGCGGAAACACCATATATTTT,CASSGQGGNTIYF
TRBJ2-2,once,NA,TRBV29-1,TGCAGCGCCATAAGGATGGCGGGAAGCACCGGGGAGCTGTTTTTT,CSAIRMAGSTGELFF
TRBJ1-1,NA,TRBD1,TRBV15,TGCGGCTCAAAGACAGGGCGGAACACTGAAGCTTTCTTT,CGSKTGRNTEAFF
TRBJ2-1,NA,NA,TRBV19,TGTGCCAGTAGTGTATCCCCTCCCGGGAATGAGCAGTTCTTC,CASSVSPPGNEQFF
TRBJ2-3,NA,TRBD2,TRBV27,TGTGCCAGCGGGAGGGGAGATACGCAGTATTTT,CASGRGDTQYF
TRBJ2-4,NA,TRBD1,TRBV12-3/TRBV12-4,TGTGCCAGCAGACTCGGGACAGGGGGCATTCAGTACTTC,CASRLGTGGIQYF
TRBJ2-7,NA,TRBD1,TRBV7-6,TGTGCCAGCAGCCCTCTTGGGACAGGGGGTTACGAGCAGTACTTC,CASSPLGTGGYEQYF
TRBJ2-3,once,NA,TRBV2,TGTGCCAGCGGCAAGCGGAGCACAGATACGCAGTATTTT,CASGKRSTDTQYF
TRBJ2-3,NA,TRBD2,TRBV9,TGTGCCAGCAGCGTAGCCCAGCGGGGCACTAGCACAGATACGCAGTATTTT,CASSVAQRGTSTDTQYF
TRBJ2-1,NA,TRBD2,TRBV5-4,TGTGCCAGCAGCCGGGGACTAGCGGGGTTTTACAATGAGCAGTTCTTC,CASSRGLAGFYNEQFF
TRBJ1-6,few,NA,TRBV7-2,TGTGCCAGCAGCCCGGACAGTATGGAGTCACCCCTCCACTTT,CASSPDSMESPLHF
TRBJ1-1,NA,NA,TRBV7-2,TGTGCCAGCAGCTTGGGGGCTGGCAGGACCACTGAAGCTTTCTTT,CASSLGAGRTTEAFF
TRBJ1-5,NA,NA,TRBV12-3/TRBV12-4,TGTGCCAGCAGGCAGGGTTTTCAGCCCCAGCATTTT,CASRQGFQPQHF
TRBJ1-2,few,NA,TRBV19,TGTGCCAGTAGCGATTACGGGACACTCTATGGCTACACCTTC,CASSDYGTLYGYTF
TRBJ1-6,NA,NA,TRBV30,TGTGCCTGGATGGGACAAAGTAATTCACCCCTCCACTTT,CAWMGQSNSPLHF
TRBJ1-3,NA,NA,TRBV9,TGTGCCAGCAGCGTAGCTCCCCGGGGCTCTGGAAACACCATATATTTT,CASSVAPRGSGNTIYF